A selection of T cell receptor beta chains follows, all from one sample in a study of cytomegalovirus exposure and HLA in healthy donors. Profiling relied on immunoSEQ multiplex PCR, and the TCRdb table lists in-frame clones only, not all of them. Seen here are 150,000 to 200,000 clones, 70% to 85% observed once, and the top ten hold 4.8%. Sequenced sample: PBMCs. Receptors were obtained from a man aged 18-30 years in good health and CMV-seronegative. Each CDR3 is given with its conserved first and last residue. The D gene is left open where the match is weak. Where a row states a size, it is once, few, many or the class of an expanded clone; other rows omit it.

d_gene,v_gene,j_gene,abundance,CDR3aa,CDR3nt
TRBD1,TRBV27,TRBJ1-2,once,CASRRTGGSSGYTF,TGTGCCAGCAGAAGGACAGGGGGCTCATCTGGCTACACCTTC
NA,TRBV6-5,TRBJ1-1,NA,CASSYSSSTEAFF,TGTGCCAGCAGTTACTCGAGTTCCACTGAAGCTTTCTTT
NA,TRBV5-1,TRBJ2-3,NA,CASAPPRSSTDTQYF,TGCGCCAGTGCCCCCCCACGGTCGAGCACAGATACGCAGTATTTT
TRBD2,TRBV2,TRBJ2-5,few,CASTTLAEETQYF,TGTGCCAGCACGACCCTAGCGGAAGAGACCCAGTACTTC
NA,TRBV2,TRBJ2-7,NA,CASSATGLWAYEQYF,TGTGCCAGCAGTGCCACGGGACTTTGGGCCTACGAGCAGTACTTC
TRBD1,TRBV6-5,TRBJ1-4,NA,CASTYRGLDEKLFF,TGTGCCAGCACCTACAGGGGGCTTGATGAAAAACTGTTTTTT
TRBD1,TRBV9,TRBJ1-1,NA,CASSVVDRVGSRLAFF,TGTGCCAGCAGCGTAGTCGACAGGGTGGGATCAAGGCTCGCTTTCTTT
NA,TRBV18,TRBJ2-2,NA,CASSPFPRDSLQGGELFF,TGTGCCAGCTCACCATTCCCGCGGGACTCCCTGCAAGGCGGGGAGCTGTTTTTT
TRBD1,TRBV6-1,TRBJ1-5,once,CASRRQGNSNQPQHF,TGTGCCAGCAGACGACAGGGAAATAGCAATCAGCCCCAGCATTTT
NA,TRBV11-2,TRBJ1-1,NA,CASSGQRMNTEAFF,TGTGCCAGCAGCGGACAGCGTATGAACACTGAAGCTTTCTTT
TRBD1,TRBV30,TRBJ2-7,NA,CAGRTGAEQYF,TGTGCCGGGAGGACAGGGGCCGAGCAGTACTTC
NA,TRBV6-5,TRBJ2-3,NA,CASTLRRTQYF,TGTGCCAGCACTCTTCGCCGGACGCAGTATTTT
NA,TRBV5-1,TRBJ2-1,NA,CASSETWTANNEQFF,TGCGCCAGCAGCGAAACCTGGACAGCAAACAATGAGCAGTTCTTC
TRBD1,TRBV7-7,TRBJ1-6,NA,CASGQGGNSPLHF,TGTGCCTCCGGACAGGGTGGTAATTCACCCCTCCACTTT
TRBD1,TRBV9,TRBJ1-4,NA,CASSVEQGLGEKLFF,TGTGCCAGCAGCGTAGAACAGGGGCTGGGTGAAAAACTGTTTTTT
TRBD2,TRBV27,TRBJ2-2,NA,CASRLAGGNTGELFF,TGTGCCAGCAGATTAGCGGGGGGGAACACCGGGGAGCTGTTTTTT
NA,TRBV11-1,TRBJ2-7,NA,CASSSKRTPHF,TGTGCCAGCAGCTCCAAGAGGACACCCCACTTC
NA,TRBV5-1,TRBJ1-1,NA,CASSLEGQGKAFF,TGCGCCAGCAGCTTGGAGGGGCAGGGTAAAGCTTTCTTT
NA,TRBV9,TRBJ2-2,NA,CASSTTDFLTGELFF,TGTGCCAGCAGCACTACGGACTTTCTCACCGGGGAGCTGTTTTTT
NA,TRBV27,TRBJ2-3,NA,CASSPARGSTDTQYF,TGTGCCAGCAGTCCTGCTCGGGGGAGCACAGATACGCAGTATTTT
NA,TRBV19,TRBJ1-2,NA,CASNPSGDYGYTF,TGTGCCAGTAACCCTTCTGGAGACTATGGCTACACCTTC
NA,TRBV4-3,TRBJ2-1,NA,CASSQQLSGSYNEQFF,TGCGCCAGCAGCCAACAACTGTCAGGCTCCTACAATGAGCAGTTCTTC
NA,TRBV9,TRBJ1-1,NA,CASSVATGISTEAFF,TGTGCCAGCAGCGTAGCTACAGGGATCAGCACTGAAGCTTTCTTT
NA,TRBV19,TRBJ2-7,NA,CASSTSGRGISYEQYF,TGTGCCAGTAGTACCTCGGGCAGGGGTATCTCCTACGAGCAGTACTTC
NA,TRBV7-9,TRBJ2-7,NA,CATVPQGSSYEQYF,TGTGCCACTGTCCCGCAGGGATCTAGCTACGAGCAGTACTTC
TRBD1,TRBV9,TRBJ2-2,once,CASDRGAGELFF,TGTGCCAGTGACAGGGGCGCCGGGGAGCTGTTTTTT
TRBD1,TRBV5-4,TRBJ1-1,NA,CASSLGDRGWLTEAFF,TGTGCCAGCAGCCTGGGGGACAGGGGGTGGTTGACTGAAGCTTTCTTT